Listed below are T cell receptor beta chains from one sample, sequenced in a study of blood T cell repertoires in COVID-19. Clones were read by immunoSEQ multiplex PCR, and TCRdb kept only the in-frame ones, dropping some. Of around 180,000 clones listed, about 91% are singletons. The sample comprised PBMCs or T cells enriched from blood (not recorded which). Every receptor here comes from a woman aged 40 to 50 with acute COVID-19. The CDR3 runs from the conserved cysteine through the conserved F or W. Each record gives: V gene, D gene, clone size, J gene, CDR3 protein, CDR3 DNA. D genes are given only for firm matches. Where a row states a size, it is once, few, many or the class of an expanded clone; other rows omit it.

TRBV18	TRBD2	-	TRBJ2-3	CASSPRLAGDSSTDTQYF	TGTGCCAGCTCACCACGGTTAGCGGGGGATTCTAGCACAGATACGCAGTATTTT
TRBV19	-	-	TRBJ2-3	CASSPSIDTQYF	TGTGCCAGTAGTCCCTCTATAGATACGCAGTATTTT
TRBV2	TRBD1	-	TRBJ1-2	CASRRTGAGPRYGYTF	TGTGCCAGCAGAAGGACAGGGGCAGGGCCTCGCTATGGCTACACCTTC
TRBV2	TRBD1	-	TRBJ2-5	CASNGDRGSQETQYF	TGTGCCAGCAACGGGGACAGGGGGTCGCAAGAGACCCAGTACTTC
TRBV6-5	-	-	TRBJ1-1	CASSYSPGRTEAFF	TGTGCCAGCAGTTACTCTCCAGGGAGGACTGAAGCTTTCTTT
TRBV19	-	once	TRBJ2-4	CASSSGFENIQYF	TGTGCCAGTAGTTCAGGGTTCGAAAACATTCAGTACTTC
TRBV6-1	-	-	TRBJ1-3	CASSDKGVRGNTIYF	TGTGCCAGCAGTGATAAGGGGGTCCGCGGAAACACCATATATTTT
TRBV5-1	TRBD1	-	TRBJ2-3	CASSPKTGSTDTQYF	TGCGCCAGCAGCCCGAAGACAGGGAGCACAGATACGCAGTATTTT
TRBV20-1	-	-	TRBJ1-6	CSASSVVSSYNSPLHF	TGCAGTGCTAGTAGCGTCGTGAGCTCCTATAATTCACCCCTCCACTTT
TRBV9	-	-	TRBJ1-4	CASSVGPGLGEKLFF	TGTGCCAGCAGCGTAGGCCCAGGGCTAGGGGAAAAACTGTTTTTT
TRBV2	-	-	TRBJ1-2	CASSEPRGGVEYGYTF	TGTGCCAGCAGTGAACCCCGGGGGGGGGTGGAGTATGGCTACACCTTC
TRBV6-5	-	-	TRBJ1-2	CASSRDLYGYTF	TGTGCCAGCAGTCGCGATCTCTATGGCTACACCTTC
TRBV9	TRBD2	-	TRBJ2-7	CASSSGLAGATNEQYF	TGTGCCAGCAGCTCAGGACTAGCGGGGGCGACTAACGAGCAGTACTTC
TRBV7-9	-	-	TRBJ2-7	CASSLSSSYEQYF	TGTGCCAGCAGCTTAAGTAGCTCCTACGAGCAGTACTTC
TRBV28	-	-	TRBJ1-5	CASSLNAGTPVQPQHF	TGTGCCAGCAGTCTCAATGCGGGGACCCCAGTACAGCCCCAGCATTTT